This TCR beta chain is from a study of blood T cell repertoires in COVID-19. With V trimmed by 5 bases and J by 5 bases, 22 bases remained unmatched. The germline CDR1 and CDR2 sequences are SGHVS and FQNEAQ. This CDR3 has 19 amino acids. Study processing details: Estimates of nucleated cell counts were drawn from the amplification of reference gene primers. TCRdb's table, derived via immunoSEQ multiplex PCR, lists solely in-frame clones and lacks some. V and J calls plus clone size are reproduced from that table; the DNA served to infer D and trimming. The top ten clones hold approximately 13% of a sample with 130,000 to 150,000 clones, around 84% of them seen once.

V usage is TRBV7-8 and J usage is TRBJ2-3; 7 bases match TRBD1. Sequenced input: peripheral blood. The receptor was isolated from a man aged 60 to 75 with active or convalescent COVID-19. Here the CDR3 DNA reads TGTGCCAGCAGCCGAGATATCCAATCCGGACAGGTTTCAGTAGATACGCAGTATTTT. It codes for CASSRDIQSGQVSVDTQYF.